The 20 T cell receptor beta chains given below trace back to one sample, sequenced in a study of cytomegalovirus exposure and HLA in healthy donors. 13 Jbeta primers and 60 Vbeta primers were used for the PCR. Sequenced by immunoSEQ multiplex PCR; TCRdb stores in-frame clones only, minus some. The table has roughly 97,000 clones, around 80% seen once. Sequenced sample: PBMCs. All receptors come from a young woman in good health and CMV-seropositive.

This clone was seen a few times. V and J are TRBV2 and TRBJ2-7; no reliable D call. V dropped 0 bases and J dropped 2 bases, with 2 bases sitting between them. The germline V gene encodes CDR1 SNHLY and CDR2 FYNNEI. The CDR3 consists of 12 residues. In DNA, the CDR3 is TGTGCCAGCAGTGAAGCCACCTACGAGCAGTACTTC. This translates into CASSEATYEQYF.

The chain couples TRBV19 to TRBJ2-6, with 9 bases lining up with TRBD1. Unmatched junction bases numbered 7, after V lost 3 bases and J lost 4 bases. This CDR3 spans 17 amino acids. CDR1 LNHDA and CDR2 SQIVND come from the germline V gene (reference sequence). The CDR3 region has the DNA TGTGCCAGTAGTATCCCCGGACAGGGGAAGGGGGCCAACGTCCTGACTTTC. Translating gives CASSIPGQGKGANVLTF.

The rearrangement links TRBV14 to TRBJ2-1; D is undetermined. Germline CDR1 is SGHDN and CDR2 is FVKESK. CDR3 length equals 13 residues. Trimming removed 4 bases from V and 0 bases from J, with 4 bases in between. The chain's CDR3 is CASSPGSYNEQFF. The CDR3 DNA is TGTGCCAGCAGCCCGGGCTCCTACAATGAGCAGTTCTTC.

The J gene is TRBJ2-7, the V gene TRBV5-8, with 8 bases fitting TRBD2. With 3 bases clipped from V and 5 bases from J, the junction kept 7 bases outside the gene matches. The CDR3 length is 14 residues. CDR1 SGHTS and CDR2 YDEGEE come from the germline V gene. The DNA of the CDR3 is TGTGCCAGCAGCTCCAGACTAGCGCCCAACGAGCAGTACTTC. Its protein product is CASSSRLAPNEQYF.

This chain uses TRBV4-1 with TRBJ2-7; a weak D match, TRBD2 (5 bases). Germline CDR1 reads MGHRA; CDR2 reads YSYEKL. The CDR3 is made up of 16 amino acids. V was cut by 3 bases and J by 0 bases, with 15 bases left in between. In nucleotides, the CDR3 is TGCGCCAGCAGCCATGCGTGGACTGGGAGCTCCTACGAGCAGTACTTC. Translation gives CASSHAWTGSSYEQYF.

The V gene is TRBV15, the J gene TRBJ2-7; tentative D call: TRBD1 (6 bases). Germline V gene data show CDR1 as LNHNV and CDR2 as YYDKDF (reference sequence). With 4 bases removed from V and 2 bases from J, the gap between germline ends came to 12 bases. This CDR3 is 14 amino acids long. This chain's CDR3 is CATSTTPGAYEQYF. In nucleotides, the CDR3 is TGTGCCACCAGCACCACTCCAGGGGCCTACGAGCAGTACTTC.

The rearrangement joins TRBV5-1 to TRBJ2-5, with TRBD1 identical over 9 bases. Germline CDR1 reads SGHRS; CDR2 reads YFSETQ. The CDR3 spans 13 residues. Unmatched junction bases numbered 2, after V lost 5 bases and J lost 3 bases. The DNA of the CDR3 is TGCGCCAGCAGGGACAGGGGAAAAGAGACCCAGTACTTC. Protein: CASRDRGKETQYF. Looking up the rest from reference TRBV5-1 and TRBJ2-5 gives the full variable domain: KAGVTQTPRYLIKTRGQQVTLSCSPISGHRSVSWYQQTPGQGLQFLFEYFSETQRNKGNFPGRFSGRQFSNSRSEMNVSTLELGDSALYLCASRDRGKETQYFGPGTRLLVL.

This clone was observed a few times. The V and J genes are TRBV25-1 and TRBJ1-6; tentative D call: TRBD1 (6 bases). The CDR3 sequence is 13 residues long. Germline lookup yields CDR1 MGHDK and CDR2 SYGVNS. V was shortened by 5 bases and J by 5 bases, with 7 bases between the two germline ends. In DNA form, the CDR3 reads TGTGCCAGCAGTCGACAGGATAATTCACCCCTCCACTTT. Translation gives CASSRQDNSPLHF. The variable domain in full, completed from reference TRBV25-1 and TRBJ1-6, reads EADIYQTPRYLVIGTGKKITLECSQTMGHDKMYWYQQDPGMELHLIHYSYGVNSTEKGDLSSESTVSRIRTEHFPLTLESARPSHTSQYLCASSRQDNSPLHFGNGTRLTVT.

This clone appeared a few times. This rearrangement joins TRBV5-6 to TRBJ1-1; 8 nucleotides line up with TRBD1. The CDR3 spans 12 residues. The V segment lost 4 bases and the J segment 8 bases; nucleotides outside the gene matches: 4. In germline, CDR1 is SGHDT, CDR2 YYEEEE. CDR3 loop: CASSQGALEAFF. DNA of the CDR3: TGTGCCAGCAGCCAGGGGGCCTTGGAAGCTTTCTTT.

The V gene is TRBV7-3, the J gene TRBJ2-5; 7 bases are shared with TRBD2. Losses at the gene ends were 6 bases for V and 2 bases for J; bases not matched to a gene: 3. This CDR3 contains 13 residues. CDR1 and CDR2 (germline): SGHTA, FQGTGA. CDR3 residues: CASRAGEQETQYF. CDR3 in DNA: TGTGCCAGCAGGGCGGGGGAGCAAGAGACCCAGTACTTC.

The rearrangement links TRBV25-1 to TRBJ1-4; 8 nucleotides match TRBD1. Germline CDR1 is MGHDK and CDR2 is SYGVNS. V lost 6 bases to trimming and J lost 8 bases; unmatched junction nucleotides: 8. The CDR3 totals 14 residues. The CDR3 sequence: CASRATGVEEKLFF. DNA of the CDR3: TGTGCCAGCAGAGCGACAGGGGTCGAAGAAAAACTGTTTTTT.

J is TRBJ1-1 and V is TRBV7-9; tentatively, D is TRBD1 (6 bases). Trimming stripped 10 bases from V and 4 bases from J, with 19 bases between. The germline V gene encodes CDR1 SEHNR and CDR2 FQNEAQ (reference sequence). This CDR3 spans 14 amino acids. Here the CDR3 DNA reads TGTGCCACCCATAGGGGGGGGCTAGGCACTGAAGCTTTCTTT. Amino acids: CATHRGGLGTEAFF.

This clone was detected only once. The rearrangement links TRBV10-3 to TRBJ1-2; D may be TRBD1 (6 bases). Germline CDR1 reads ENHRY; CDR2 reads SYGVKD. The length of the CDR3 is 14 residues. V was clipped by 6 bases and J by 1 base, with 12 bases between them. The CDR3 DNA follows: TGTGCCATCAGCCCCCGACAGGATAACTATGGCTACACCTTC. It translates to CAISPRQDNYGYTF.

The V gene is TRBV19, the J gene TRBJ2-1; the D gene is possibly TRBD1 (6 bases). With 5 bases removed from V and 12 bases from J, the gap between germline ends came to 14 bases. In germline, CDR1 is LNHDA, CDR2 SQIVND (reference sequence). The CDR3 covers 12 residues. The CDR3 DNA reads TGTGCCAGTAGTGAACAGGGTTCGGCGCAGTTCTTC. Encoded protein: CASSEQGSAQFF.

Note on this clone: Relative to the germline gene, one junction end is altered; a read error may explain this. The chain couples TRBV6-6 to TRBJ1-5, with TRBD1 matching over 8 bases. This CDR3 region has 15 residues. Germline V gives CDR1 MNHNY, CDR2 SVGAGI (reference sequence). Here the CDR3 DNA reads TGTGCCAGCAGTTACTCCTCAGGGGGCAACCAGCCCCAGCATTTT. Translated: CASSYSSGGNQPQHF.

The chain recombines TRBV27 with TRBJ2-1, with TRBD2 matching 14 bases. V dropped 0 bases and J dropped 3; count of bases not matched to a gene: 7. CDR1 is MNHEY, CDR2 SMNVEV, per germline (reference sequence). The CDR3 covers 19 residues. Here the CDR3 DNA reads TGTGCCAGCAGTTTATCCCCCCCCGGACTAGCGGGAGGCTACAATGAGCAGTTCTTC. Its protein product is CASSLSPPGLAGGYNEQFF.

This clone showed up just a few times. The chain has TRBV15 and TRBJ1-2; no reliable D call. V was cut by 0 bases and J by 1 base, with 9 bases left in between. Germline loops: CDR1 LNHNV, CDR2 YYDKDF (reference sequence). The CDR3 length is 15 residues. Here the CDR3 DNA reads TGTGCCACCAGCAGAGATAATGCGGTTAACTATGGCTACACCTTC. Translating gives CATSRDNAVNYGYTF.

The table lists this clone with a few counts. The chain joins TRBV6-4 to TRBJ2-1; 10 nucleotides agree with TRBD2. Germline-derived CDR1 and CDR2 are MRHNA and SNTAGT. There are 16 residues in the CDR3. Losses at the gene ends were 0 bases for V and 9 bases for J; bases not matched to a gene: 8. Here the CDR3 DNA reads TGTGCCAGCAGTGACTCGCTAGCGGGAGTGGGAAGTGAGCAGTTCTTC. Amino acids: CASSDSLAGVGSEQFF.

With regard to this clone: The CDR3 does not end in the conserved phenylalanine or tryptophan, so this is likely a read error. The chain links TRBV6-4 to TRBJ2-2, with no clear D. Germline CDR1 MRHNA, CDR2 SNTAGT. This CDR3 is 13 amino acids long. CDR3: CARSERSTGELFV. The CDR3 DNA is TGTGCCAGAAGTGAGAGGAGCACCGGGGAGCTGTTTGTT.

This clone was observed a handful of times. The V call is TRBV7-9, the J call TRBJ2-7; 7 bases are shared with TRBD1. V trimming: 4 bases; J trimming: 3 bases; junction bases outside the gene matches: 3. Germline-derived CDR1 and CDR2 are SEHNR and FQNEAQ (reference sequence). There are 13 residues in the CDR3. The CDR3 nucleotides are TGTGCCAGCAGCTATCCAGGGGGCTACGAGCAGTACTTC. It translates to CASSYPGGYEQYF. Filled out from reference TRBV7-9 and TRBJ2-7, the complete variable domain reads DTGVSQNPRHKITKRGQNVTFRCDPISEHNRLYWYRQTLGQGPEFLTYFQNEAQLEKSRLLSDRFSAERPKGSFSTLEIQRTEQGDSAMYLCASSYPGGYEQYFGPGTRLTVT.